This T cell receptor (beta chain) was sequenced in a study of blood T cell repertoires in COVID-19. Study background: Samples of COVID-19 (acute and convalescent) were obtained from the United States, Italy and Spain. Nucleic acid was either cDNA or gDNA, and it came from T cells, B-cell-depleted T cells, or PBMCs.

How the authors handled the data: Estimated nucleated cell counts came from reference gene primer amplification. Profiled with immunoSEQ multiplex PCR; TCRdb holds only in-frame clones, not every one. The DNA was the basis for D and trimming; V, J and clone size are from that table. Of about 190,000 clones in the sample, around 80% were seen once. CDR1 SNHLY and CDR2 FYNNEI come from the germline V gene. The CDR3 consists of 13 residues. The V and J ends lost 5 bases and 2 bases respectively, with 9 bases between them. The chain carries TRBV2 and TRBJ2-5; perhaps TRBD1 as D (6 bases). This TCR was sampled from a woman aged 45-65 years with acute or convalescent COVID-19. Sequencing used peripheral blood. The CDR3, as DNA: TGTGCCAGCAGTTGGGGGCAGCAAGAGACCCAGTACTTC. Its translation is CASSWGQQETQYF.